This record concerns one T cell receptor beta chain sequence. Its target is unknown. TCRdb reprocessed the 5' RACE reads, keeping one entry per CDR3 protein, no DNA. Here the sample table reports approximately 150,000 distinct CDR3 sequences. The source of the sample is a study of monozygotic twins with inflammatory bowel disease. Study-wide points: For IBD patients, clonotypes shared with others were fewer than for healthy twins, especially with disease activity.

The CDR3 totals 13 residues. Germline loops: CDR1 KGHDR, CDR2 SFDVKD. This TCR was recovered from a human donor with ulcerative colitis or Crohn's disease, or a healthy co-twin of an affected twin (not recorded which). Sequenced: blood. The chain joins TRBV24-1 to TRBJ2-1; TCRdb picks TRBD1, but there is no DNA to check that call. CDR3 loop: CATSDTGYNEQFF.